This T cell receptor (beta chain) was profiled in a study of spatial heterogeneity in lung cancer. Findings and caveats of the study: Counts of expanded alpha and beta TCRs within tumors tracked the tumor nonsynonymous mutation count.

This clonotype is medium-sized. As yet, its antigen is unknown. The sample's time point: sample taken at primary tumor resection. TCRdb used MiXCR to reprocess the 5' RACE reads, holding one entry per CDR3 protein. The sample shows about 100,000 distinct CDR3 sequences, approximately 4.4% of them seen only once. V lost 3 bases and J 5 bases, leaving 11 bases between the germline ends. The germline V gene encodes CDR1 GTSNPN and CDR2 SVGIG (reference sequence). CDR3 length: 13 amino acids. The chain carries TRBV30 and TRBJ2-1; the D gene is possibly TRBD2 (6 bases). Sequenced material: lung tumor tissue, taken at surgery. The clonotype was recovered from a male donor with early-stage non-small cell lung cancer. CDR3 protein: CAWSWAGNNEQFF. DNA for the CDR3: TGTGCCTGGAGCTGGGCGGGAAACAATGAGCAGTTCTTC.